This T cell receptor (beta chain) was found in a study of OX40 agonist ivuxolimab in advanced cancers. Study context: Among those treated, three patients had partial responses, one with hepatocellular carcinoma and two with cutaneous melanoma.

CDR1 ENHRY and CDR2 SYGVKD come from the germline V gene. The CDR3 runs to 16 residues. V lost 5 bases to trimming and J lost 4 bases, with 17 bases between them. TCRdb keeps only in-frame clones here, not all; method: immunoSEQ multiplex PCR. The sample includes about 66,000 clones, roughly 89% seen only once; the top ten take more than 13%. V usage is TRBV10-3 and J usage is TRBJ2-2; D is possibly TRBD2 (6 bases). The sample here was CD4+ or CD8+ T cells sorted from blood, taken in a trial of the OX40 agonist ivuxolimab. This TCR was sampled from an adult with an advanced solid tumor such as melanoma, head and neck, liver or kidney cancer. The CDR3 DNA follows: TGTGCCATCAGTCCCTCTGGACTATATTTCACCGGGGAGCTGTTTTTT. Protein: CAISPSGLYFTGELFF.